This TCR beta chain was found in a study of coeliac disease. Study-wide findings and caveats: Known gliadin-specific TRB sequences: about 55% of the 18 coeliac samples, only 1 of 6 controls. TRB repertoires were largely private, with most amino acid sequences found in only one sample.

Cells were frozen in aliquots of roughly 500,000, and one aliquot per fraction was sequenced. The CDR3 consists of 13 residues. With 0 bases removed from V and 5 bases from J, the gap between germline ends came to 7 bases. From germline, CDR1 is MNHEY and CDR2 SVGAGI. In this sample, this clone turned up once. Its specificity is not known. Assay used: immunoSEQ multiplex PCR; TCRdb lists only in-frame clones, some missing. The table has approximately 4,000 clones, 59% seen once. This sequence joins TRBV6-5 and TRBJ1-1, with D possibly matching TRBD1 (5 bases). This sequence was found in a man between 65 and 85 years old without celiac disease. Material: lymphocytes from the gut lamina propria. The CDR3 is CASSYSRQTEAFF. The CDR3 nucleotides are TGTGCCAGCAGTTACTCCCGACAGACTGAAGCTTTCTTT.